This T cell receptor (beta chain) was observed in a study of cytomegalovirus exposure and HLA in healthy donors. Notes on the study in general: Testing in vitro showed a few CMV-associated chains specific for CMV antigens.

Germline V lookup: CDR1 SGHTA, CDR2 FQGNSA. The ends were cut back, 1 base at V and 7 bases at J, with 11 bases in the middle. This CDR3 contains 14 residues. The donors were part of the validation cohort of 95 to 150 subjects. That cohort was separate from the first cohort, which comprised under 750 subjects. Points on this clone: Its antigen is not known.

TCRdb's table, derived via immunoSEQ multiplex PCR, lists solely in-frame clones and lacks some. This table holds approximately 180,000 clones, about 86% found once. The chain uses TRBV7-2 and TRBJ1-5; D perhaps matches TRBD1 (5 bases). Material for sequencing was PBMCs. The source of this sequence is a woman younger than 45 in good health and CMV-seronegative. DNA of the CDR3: TGTGCCAGCAGCTTAGTTGCGGGGCCCCAGCCCCAGCATTTT. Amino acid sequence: CASSLVAGPQPQHF.